Listed here are 5 T cell receptor beta chains from one sample, sequenced in a study of T cells in Graves' hyperthyroidism and ophthalmopathy. Regions amplified from RNA transcripts were the TCR beta CDR3 regions. The TCR CDR3 was amplified in a first-round RT-PCR using the HTBI primer set. TCRdb recomputed calls from the multiplex PCR reads with MiXCR, one row per CDR3 protein. Of approximately 370,000 distinct CDR3 sequences in the sample, about 15% were seen once. The sample comprised blood. The origin of the receptors is a woman in her 30s with Graves' hyperthyroidism that later progressed to Graves' ophthalmopathy.

There are many counts of this clonotype. V is TRBV28 and J is TRBJ1-2; 7 nucleotides match TRBD1. The CDR3 runs to 18 residues. J gave up 6 bases and V 3 bases, and 19 bases lay outside the gene matches. Germline V gene data show CDR1 as MDHEN and CDR2 as SYDVKM. The CDR3 DNA follows: TGTGCCAGCAGTTTCCCGGGGAACTACAGACAGGGAGTTAATGGCTACACCTTC. Residues: CASSFPGNYRQGVNGYTF.

This clonotype was picked up a small number of times. The V and J genes are TRBV9 and TRBJ1-1, with D unresolved. Germline assignment: CDR1 SGDLS and CDR2 YYNGEE. Trimming took 0 bases from V and 8 from J, leaving 14 bases between them. The CDR3 length is 14 residues. CDR3 in DNA: TGTGCCAGCAGCGTAGTACCGTATTCCATGGAAGCTTTCTTT. This codes for CASSVVPYSMEAFF.

This clonotype was detected only a few times. The rearrangement uses TRBV14 and TRBJ2-2; TRBD1 or TRBD2 may be the D gene (6 bases each). From germline, CDR1 is SGHDN and CDR2 FVKESK. This CDR3 comprises 14 residues. V was shortened by 5 bases and J by 3 bases, with 10 bases between the two germline ends. The CDR3 coding sequence is TGTGCCAGCAGCGGAGGGGGGTACACCGGGGAGCTGTTTTTT. This encodes CASSGGGYTGELFF.

This clonotype was recorded at least ten times. The chain recombines TRBV5-6 with TRBJ2-1; 9 bases match TRBD1. J gave up 6 bases and V 6 bases, and 7 bases lay outside the gene matches. The length of the CDR3 is 14 residues. The germline gives CDR1 SGHDT, CDR2 YYEEEE. The CDR3, as DNA: TGTGCCAGCAACTTTTTACAGGGGGCCAATGAGCAGTTCTTC. Amino acids: CASNFLQGANEQFF.

The chain combines TRBV19 with TRBJ2-7; TRBD1 might be the D (5 bases). Trimming removed 3 bases at V and 7 bases at J, with 13 bases between. The CDR3 is 13 amino acids. Germline CDR1 is LNHDA and CDR2 is SQIVND (reference sequence). The CDR3 DNA reads TGTGCCAGTAGTATTCGAGACAGCGCTGAGCAGTACTTC. Protein sequence: CASSIRDSAEQYF.